These 24 T cell receptor beta chains came from one sample sequenced in a study of sequential checkpoint blockade in melanoma. The data were produced by immunoSEQ multiplex PCR, yet TCRdb's version contains in-frame clones alone and is incomplete. The repertoire holds 5,000 to 8,000 clones, with about 21% as singletons. Treatment of the sample: randomized to nivolumab then ipilimumab (arm A) or the reverse (arm B). Here the sequenced sample was tumor tissue (inferred from file names), taken from a patient given nivolumab and ipilimumab in sequence. These receptors were obtained from a human donor with melanoma.

The rearrangement joins TRBV19 to TRBJ2-1; a possible D gene is TRBD1 (6 bases). This CDR3 region has 15 residues. CDR1 and CDR2 (germline): LNHDA, SQIVND (reference sequence). The ends were cut back, 5 bases at V and 6 bases at J, with 17 bases in the middle. This chain's CDR3 is CASSFRGAGANEQFF. In DNA, the CDR3 is TGTGCCAGTAGTTTCCGTGGGGCAGGGGCCAATGAGCAGTTCTTC.

The chain uses TRBV12-5 and TRBJ2-3, with no clear D. The CDR3 has 11 residues. The germline gives CDR1 LGHNT, CDR2 FRNRAP. In DNA, the CDR3 is TGTGCCAGCCAGCGCACAGATACGCAGTATTTT. It codes for CASQRTDTQYF.

The table lists this clone with a few counts. The chain carries TRBV19 and TRBJ2-1, with D perhaps matching TRBD1 or TRBD2 (5 bases each). Looked up from germline, CDR1 is LNHDA and CDR2 is SQIVND (reference sequence). Trimming removed 5 bases at V and 10 bases at J, with 21 bases between. There are 15 residues in the CDR3. The CDR3 DNA is TGTGCCAGTAGTCATCGTGGTGGGACGGGCAGAGAGCAGTTCTTC. Encoded protein: CASSHRGGTGREQFF.

There are a few counts of this clone. The chain links TRBV29-1 to TRBJ2-1; 11 bases match TRBD2. CDR3 length equals 13 residues. The germline V gene has CDR1 SQVTM and CDR2 ANQGSEA. The J segment lost 8 bases and the V segment lost 4 bases, leaving 4 bases of the junction unmatched. CDR3 DNA: TGCAGCGTTGTAATAGCGGGAGGGTATGAGCAGTTCTTC. Protein: CSVVIAGGYEQFF.

The J gene is TRBJ1-5, the V gene TRBV15; D ambiguous. With 3 bases removed from V and 0 bases from J, the gap between germline ends came to 12 bases. Germline V gene sequence: CDR1 LNHNV, CDR2 YYDKDF (reference sequence). The length of the CDR3 is 16 residues. In DNA form, the CDR3 reads TGTGCCACCAGCAGCCGGGAGGAAACTAGCAATCAGCCCCAGCATTTT. This codes for CATSSREETSNQPQHF.

The CDR3 reads CASSMSWAGYSNQPQHF. DNA for the CDR3: TGTGCCAGTAGTATGAGCTGGGCAGGGTATAGCAATCAGCCCCAGCATTTT. The rearrangement links TRBV19 to TRBJ1-5; D possibly corresponds to TRBD1 (5 bases). Trimming cost V 3 bases and J 0 bases, with 15 bases left between them. CDR3 length: 17 residues. From germline, CDR1 is LNHDA and CDR2 SQIVND (reference sequence).

The rearrangement uses TRBV6-8 and TRBJ2-1, with D hard to call. V lost 5 bases to trimming and J lost 7 bases, with 12 bases between them. The CDR3 extends over 13 amino acids. Germline values: CDR1 MNHGY, CDR2 SAAAGT. Written as DNA, the CDR3 is TGTGCCAGCAGTGTGGAACTTTCTAATGAGCAGTTCTTC. Translating it yields CASSVELSNEQFF.

The chain carries TRBV6-8 and TRBJ1-4; unclear D gene. In germline, CDR1 is MNHGY, CDR2 SAAAGT. The CDR3 has 14 residues. With 6 bases removed from V and 1 base from J, the gap between germline ends came to 9 bases. Here the CDR3 reads CASREDQTNEKLFF. DNA of the CDR3: TGTGCCAGCAGGGAGGACCAAACTAATGAAAAACTGTTTTTT.

This clone has at least ten counts. The CDR3 coding sequence is TGTGCCAGCAGCCATCCCACTAGCGGGAGAGGTGAGCAGTTCTTC. This translates into CASSHPTSGRGEQFF. This sequence joins TRBV11-3 and TRBJ2-1; the match to TRBD2 covers 11 bases. The CDR3 sequence is 15 residues long. CDR1 is SGHNT, CDR2 YENEEA, per germline. The ends lost 5 bases at V and 9 bases at J; junction bases unmatched: 9. Based on the CDR3 plus reference TRBV11-3 and TRBJ2-1, the full variable domain is EAGVVQSPRYKIIEKKQPVAFWCNPISGHNTLYWYLQNLGQGPELLIRYENEEAVDDSQLPKDRFSAERLKGVDSTLKIQPAELGDSAVYLCASSHPTSGRGEQFFGPGTRLTVL.

The chain couples TRBV5-1 to TRBJ2-7; a weak D match, TRBD2 (6 bases). Germline V gives CDR1 SGHRS, CDR2 YFSETQ. The CDR3 covers 15 residues. The ends were cut back, 0 bases at V and 3 bases at J, with 13 bases in the middle. CDR3 sequence (DNA): TGCGCCAGCAGCTTGGCCCCGGGAGCGGGCTACGAGCAGTACTTC. This encodes CASSLAPGAGYEQYF.

The table lists this clone with many counts. V gene TRBV11-3 combines with J gene TRBJ1-1; 7 nucleotides align to TRBD1. The CDR3 has 15 amino acids. The V gene end was trimmed by 4 bases and the J gene end by 1 base; junction bases not matched to a gene: 6. Germline CDR1 and CDR2: SGHNT and YENEEA. In DNA form, the CDR3 reads TGTGCCAGCAGCTCTGGGACAGTGGGGAACACTGAAGCTTTCTTT. Translation gives CASSSGTVGNTEAFF. Supplemented by reference TRBV11-3 and TRBJ1-1, the full variable domain reads EAGVVQSPRYKIIEKKQPVAFWCNPISGHNTLYWYLQNLGQGPELLIRYENEEAVDDSQLPKDRFSAERLKGVDSTLKIQPAELGDSAVYLCASSSGTVGNTEAFFGQGTRLTVV.

V and J are TRBV28 and TRBJ1-2; D gene uncertain. CDR1 is MDHEN, CDR2 SYDVKM, per germline. V lost 8 bases and J 0 bases, leaving 13 bases between the germline ends. The CDR3 sequence is 14 residues long. The CDR3 nucleotides are TGTGCCAGCGGAGAGGACTTAACTAACTATGGCTACACCTTC. Amino acid sequence: CASGEDLTNYGYTF.

This clone was seen a handful of times. The V gene is TRBV10-3, the J gene TRBJ2-1, with TRBD1 identical over 9 bases. The J segment lost 7 bases and the V segment lost 6 bases, leaving 10 bases of the junction unmatched. This CDR3 has 15 residues. The germline V gene encodes CDR1 ENHRY and CDR2 SYGVKD. CDR3 in DNA: TGTGCCATCAGGGGGGGACAGGGCCAAAAAAATGAGCAGTTCTTC. It encodes CAIRGGQGQKNEQFF.

This clone was counted a few times. V gene TRBV12-5 combines with J gene TRBJ2-7, with TRBD2 as a possible D gene (6 bases). V was pared by 4 bases and J by 0 bases, with 10 bases between. The length of the CDR3 is 14 residues. Germline V gives CDR1 LGHNT, CDR2 FRNRAP. The CDR3 coding sequence is TGTGCTAGTGGTTACGGCGGGGTCTCCTACGAGCAGTACTTC. Encoded protein: CASGYGGVSYEQYF.

This chain uses TRBV29-1 with TRBJ1-1; 7 nucleotides line up with TRBD1. The CDR3 contains 12 residues. The V gene's germline CDR1 is SQVTM and CDR2 ANQGSEA. Trimming at V came to 6 bases and at J to 5 bases, leaving 6 bases not matched to a gene. CDR3 amino acids: CSVQGGLTEAFF. The CDR3 bases are TGCAGCGTCCAGGGGGGTCTGACTGAAGCTTTCTTT.

The rearrangement uses TRBV15 and TRBJ2-7; tentative D call: TRBD1 (7 bases). This CDR3 region has 15 residues. Trimming took off 4 bases at V and 3 bases at J, with 16 bases between the two ends. Looked up from germline, CDR1 is LNHNV and CDR2 is YYDKDF (reference sequence). The CDR3 region has the DNA TGTGCCACCAGCAAGAATCAGGGGGGAAGCTACGAGCAGTACTTC. Translating gives CATSKNQGGSYEQYF.

Judged by abundance, this clone is medium-sized. This chain joins TRBV29-1 and TRBJ2-7; tentative D call: TRBD1 (5 bases). V shed 6 bases and J shed 5 bases, with 20 bases lying between them. The CDR3 is 14 amino acids. Germline V gene lookup returns CDR1 SQVTM and CDR2 ANQGSEA. CDR3 in DNA: TGCAGCGTCCGGCTTCGGCAGGGTGTCCACGAGCAGTACTTC. Translated, it gives CSVRLRQGVHEQYF.

The J gene is TRBJ2-7, the V gene TRBV15, with a possible D match to TRBD2 (6 bases). CDR1 is LNHNV and CDR2 is YYDKDF in the germline V gene (reference sequence). Trimming left V 0 bases short and J 2 bases short, with 14 bases between. The CDR3 has 16 amino acids. The CDR3 sequence is CATSREGGLTTYEQYF. CDR3 DNA: TGTGCCACCAGCAGAGAGGGCGGACTAACAACCTACGAGCAGTACTTC. The whole variable domain, filled in from reference TRBV15 and TRBJ2-7, reads DAMVIQNPRYQVTQFGKPVTLSCSQTLNHNVMYWYQQKSSQAPKLLFHYYDKDFNNEADTPDNFQSRRPNTSFCFLDIRSPGLGDTAMYLCATSREGGLTTYEQYFGPGTRLTVT.

In its sample, this clone was seen a few times. The chain is built from TRBV6-8 and TRBJ1-1, with D possibly being TRBD1 (6 bases). V gave up 5 bases and J gave up 4 bases, with 26 bases separating them. Germline CDR1 reads MNHGY; CDR2 reads SAAAGT. The CDR3 sequence is 18 residues long. Written as DNA, the CDR3 is TGTGCCAGCAGTGCCCCGGGACACCATATACTCCAAGGCACTGAAGCTTTCTTT. This encodes CASSAPGHHILQGTEAFF.

This chain joins TRBV1 and TRBJ2-7. TRBV1 is a recognized pseudogene. CDR3 length: 15 residues. The CDR3 loop is CASSQENGGAYEQYF. Here the CDR3 DNA reads TGCGCCAGCAGCCAAGAAAACGGGGGCGCGTACGAGCAGTACTTC.

By its share, this clone is medium-sized. This chain joins TRBV6-8 and TRBJ2-2; 8 bases are shared with TRBD1. V shed 6 bases, J shed 1 base, and the junction held 4 bases outside the gene matches. The CDR3 spans 15 residues. Germline CDR1 reads MNHGY; CDR2 reads SAAAGT. The CDR3 here is CASRKDRGNTGELFF. For the CDR3, the DNA is TGTGCCAGCAGGAAAGACAGGGGGAACACCGGGGAGCTGTTTTTT.

This clone came up a few times. The J gene is TRBJ2-3, the V gene TRBV5-1; D not certain. V dropped 3 bases and J dropped 2 bases, with 16 bases sitting between them. The CDR3 is made up of 16 amino acids. Germline CDR1 SGHRS, CDR2 YFSETQ. The CDR3 nucleotides read TGCGCCAGCAGCTACTTGCCCATTCATACCACAGATACGCAGTATTTT. As protein: CASSYLPIHTTDTQYF.

This clone was seen a few times. The chain combines TRBV28 with TRBJ2-2, with 9 bases lining up with TRBD2. CDR1 is MDHEN, CDR2 SYDVKM, per germline. Trimming took 0 bases from V and 5 from J; bases not matched to a gene: 7. The CDR3 covers 17 residues. The chain's CDR3 is CASSLCLLAGITGELFF. CDR3 nucleotide sequence: TGTGCCAGCAGTTTATGCTTGCTAGCGGGAATAACCGGGGAGCTGTTTTTT.

The rearrangement joins TRBV19 to TRBJ2-3, with D hard to call. This CDR3 comprises 14 residues. Between the trimmed V and J ends, which lost 4 bases and 0 bases, there was a span of 8 bases. Germline CDR1 reads LNHDA; CDR2 reads SQIVND (reference sequence). CDR3 coding DNA: TGTGCCAGTAGTACGGATTACAGCACAGATACGCAGTATTTT. Protein sequence: CASSTDYSTDTQYF. Using reference TRBV19 and TRBJ2-3 for the parts outside the CDR3, the full variable domain is DGGITQSPKYLFRKEGQNVTLSCEQNLNHDAMYWYRQDPGQGLRLIYYSQIVNDFQKGDIAEGYSVSREKKESFPLTVTSAQKNPTAFYLCASSTDYSTDTQYFGPGTRLTVL.